This T cell receptor beta chain was recovered during a study of cytomegalovirus exposure and HLA in healthy donors. Overall study results and limits: Highly shared variants forming one cluster were likely a sequencing artifact.

In the PCR, 60 Vbeta and 13 Jbeta primers were used. Sequencing used immunoSEQ multiplex PCR; TCRdb keeps in-frame clones, though not all of them. The table lists more than 90,000 clones, roughly three quarters of them singletons. About this clone: Its antigen is still unknown.

The CDR3 contains 17 residues. Per germline, CDR1 SGHVT and CDR2 SQSDAQ. V shed 7 bases and J shed 4 bases, with 25 bases lying between them. Sequencing input: PBMCs. The V and J genes are TRBV7-4 and TRBJ1-1, with D possibly TRBD1 on 6 matching bases. The clonotype was recovered from a female donor in good health and CMV-seronegative. The DNA of the CDR3 is TGTGCCAGCACCAAACCAGGGGTTTCGGGCCGGAGCACTGAAGCTTTCTTT. Encoded protein: CASTKPGVSGRSTEAFF.